The 4 T cell receptor beta chains presented below share a single source sample, sequenced in a study of read filtering for tumor transcriptome and immune sequencing (TCRdb year 2020). Sequenced on an Illumina HiSeq 4000. The Immunoverse kit was used to build TCR libraries from about 430 ng RNA, with molecular barcoded adaptors covering alpha/delta and beta/gamma chains. The raw public reads went through TCRdb reprocessing: fastp at Q25, MiXCR clone calling, in-frame beta chains kept. CDR3 protein duplicates are merged, each entry listing the most common genes and DNA. This sample holds 25,000 to 35,000 distinct CDR3 sequences; approximately 18% were observed only once. The ten largest clonotypes hold approximately 16% of the sample. The sample taken for sequencing was a population of CD138-negative cells sorted from bone marrow. The cell subset or site label here, explained by the study, means: bone marrow mononuclear cells depleted of CD138+ plasma/myeloma cells by negative magnetic selection. Receptors originate from a donor at least 40 years old with multiple myeloma.

Many counts were recorded for this clonotype. The gene calls are TRBV5-1 and TRBJ2-5; D is unclear. The CDR3 contains 14 residues. Deletions cut 4 bases from V and 4 bases from J, with 14 bases between. The germline gives CDR1 SGHRS, CDR2 YFSETQ. The CDR3 DNA reads TGCGCCAGCAGCCGTCAATCGGCTCCAGAGACCCAGTACTTC. Translated: CASSRQSAPETQYF.

This clonotype was counted ten times or more. The chain carries TRBV4-2 and TRBJ2-1; 13 nucleotides match TRBD2. Per the germline V gene, CDR1 is LGHNA and CDR2 is YNFKEQ. The CDR3 is 17 amino acids. V was clipped by 1 base and J by 4 bases; unmatched bases: 4. The CDR3 sequence: CASSQVTSGRRYNEQFF. The CDR3 coding sequence is TGTGCCAGCAGCCAAGTGACTAGCGGGAGGAGGTACAATGAGCAGTTCTTC.

This clonotype has ten or more counts. The rearrangement joins TRBV7-9 to TRBJ1-6, with D uncertain. The CDR3 loop spans 12 amino acids. With 5 bases removed from V and 5 bases from J, the gap between germline ends came to 4 bases. CDR1 is SEHNR and CDR2 is FQNEAQ in the germline V gene (reference sequence). The CDR3 spells CASSPNNSPLHF. The CDR3 bases are TGTGCCAGCAGCCCCAATAATTCACCCCTCCACTTT. Variable domain in full (rest from reference TRBV7-9 and TRBJ1-6): DTGVSQNPRHKITKRGQNVTFRCDPISEHNRLYWYRQTLGQGPEFLTYFQNEAQLEKSRLLSDRFSAERPKGSFSTLEIQRTEQGDSAMYLCASSPNNSPLHFGNGTRLTVT.

This clonotype was counted many times. The chain is built from TRBV18 and TRBJ2-5; tentatively, D is TRBD1 (5 bases). Per the germline V gene, CDR1 is KGHSH and CDR2 is LQKENI. Trimming took 8 bases from V and 1 from J, leaving 11 bases between them. The CDR3 is 13 residues long. The CDR3 sequence: CASSQGSQETQYF. CDR3 DNA sequence: TGTGCCAGCAGTCAGGGTTCCCAAGAGACCCAGTACTTC. The full variable domain, with the rest looked up from reference TRBV18 and TRBJ2-5, is NAGVMQNPRHLVRRRGQEARLRCSPMKGHSHVYWYRQLPEEGLKFMVYLQKENIIDESGMPKERFSAEFPKEGPSILRIQQVVRGDSAAYFCASSQGSQETQYFGPGTRLLVL.